The rows below give T cell receptor beta chains drawn from one sample of a study of T cell repertoires in cytomegalovirus infection. These receptors are not linked to any known antigen. TCRdb re-derived calls from the reads in MiXCR, one entry per CDR3 protein. Among roughly 570,000 distinct CDR3 sequences listed, about 40% were seen once. Sequenced material: cultured PBMCs, taken from culture after CMV antigen stimulation. The receptors shown here come from a human donor in good health (CMV status not recorded). Some clones in this sample may be carry-over from other donors' samples. Each CDR3 is given with its conserved first and last residue. D genes are given only for firm matches. Clone size is not always given. Where it is, it says once, few, many or a class for expanded clones.

j_gene: TRBJ1-2
v_gene: TRBV28
abundance: .
d_gene: TRBD1
CDR3nt: TGTGCCAGCAGTCGGCCGGGACAGCTTTATGGCTACACCTTC
CDR3aa: CASSRPGQLYGYTF

j_gene: TRBJ2-1
v_gene: TRBV27
abundance: .
d_gene: .
CDR3nt: TGTGCCAGCAGTTCCCCGGTCGCGGAGCAGTTCTTC
CDR3aa: CASSSPVAEQFF

j_gene: TRBJ1-2
v_gene: TRBV28
abundance: .
d_gene: .
CDR3nt: TGTGCCAGCACTGGATGGACATTACGCGACTATGGCTACACCTTC
CDR3aa: CASTGWTLRDYGYTF

j_gene: TRBJ2-1
v_gene: TRBV19
abundance: few
d_gene: TRBD2
CDR3nt: TGTGCCGGTCGGACTAGCGGGGATGACAATGAGCAGTTCTTC
CDR3aa: CAGRTSGDDNEQFF

j_gene: TRBJ1-3
v_gene: TRBV28
abundance: once
d_gene: TRBD1
CDR3nt: TGTGCCAGCAGTTTATCGACAGGGGCAATCGGAAACACCATATATTTT
CDR3aa: CASSLSTGAIGNTIYF

j_gene: TRBJ2-1
v_gene: TRBV6-2/TRBV6-3
abundance: few
d_gene: TRBD2
CDR3nt: TGTGCCAGCAGTTCCCGGACTAGCGGGAGGTACAATGAGCAGTTCTTC
CDR3aa: CASSSRTSGRYNEQFF

j_gene: TRBJ2-1
v_gene: TRBV4-1
abundance: .
d_gene: .
CDR3nt: TGCGCCAGCAGCCAAGGATCCTCCCCCTACAATGAGCAGTTCTTC
CDR3aa: CASSQGSSPYNEQFF

j_gene: TRBJ2-3
v_gene: TRBV20-1
abundance: few
d_gene: .
CDR3nt: TGCAGTGCTAGAGTAGTTTTGGGGGGCCGGAGAGATACGCAGTATTTT
CDR3aa: CSARVVLGGRRDTQYF

j_gene: TRBJ2-1
v_gene: TRBV5-4
abundance: .
d_gene: .
CDR3nt: TGTGCCAGCAGCCAACAGGGTGGCTCCTACAATGAGCAGTTCTTC
CDR3aa: CASSQQGGSYNEQFF

j_gene: TRBJ2-7
v_gene: TRBV6-6
abundance: .
d_gene: .
CDR3nt: TGTGCCAGCAGTTACCGGTCGACGAACGAGCAGTACTTC
CDR3aa: CASSYRSTNEQYF

j_gene: TRBJ1-6
v_gene: TRBV6-6
abundance: few
d_gene: .
CDR3nt: TGTGCCAGCAGTTATGTTGACAGACCAGCCTATAATTCACCCCTCCACTTT
CDR3aa: CASSYVDRPAYNSPLHF

j_gene: TRBJ2-1
v_gene: TRBV20-1
abundance: .
d_gene: .
CDR3nt: TGCAGTGCTAGAGGCCCCGGGGCCTCGAGGCAGCAGTTCTTC
CDR3aa: CSARGPGASRQQFF

j_gene: TRBJ2-2
v_gene: TRBV27
abundance: .
d_gene: TRBD2
CDR3nt: TGTGCCAGCAGTCGGTCTAGCGGGAGGGTCGGGGAGCTGTTTTTT
CDR3aa: CASSRSSGRVGELFF

j_gene: TRBJ2-5
v_gene: TRBV7-8
abundance: .
d_gene: TRBD1
CDR3nt: TGTGCCAGCAGCCCATTACAGGGGAGAGAGACCCAGTACTTC
CDR3aa: CASSPLQGRETQYF

j_gene: TRBJ2-7
v_gene: TRBV5-1
abundance: .
d_gene: .
CDR3nt: TGCGCCAGCAGCCCCTCCGGCTACTCCTACGAGCAGTACTTC
CDR3aa: CASSPSGYSYEQYF

j_gene: TRBJ1-4
v_gene: TRBV20-1
abundance: .
d_gene: .
CDR3nt: TGCAGTGCTAGAGAGGGCAGGTTTAATGAAAAACTGTTTTTT
CDR3aa: CSAREGRFNEKLFF

j_gene: TRBJ1-1
v_gene: TRBV4-3
abundance: .
d_gene: .
CDR3nt: TGCGCCAGCAGCCAAGATACGGGTACCCAGAATGCTGAAGCTTTCTTT
CDR3aa: CASSQDTGTQNAEAFF

j_gene: TRBJ1-5
v_gene: TRBV19
abundance: .
d_gene: TRBD1
CDR3nt: TGTGCCAGTAGTATCCCAACAGGGGGCTGGAGCAATCAGCCCCAGCATTTT
CDR3aa: CASSIPTGGWSNQPQHF

j_gene: TRBJ2-7
v_gene: TRBV7-2
abundance: few
d_gene: TRBD2
CDR3nt: TGTGCCAGCAAAGGGTATAGCGGGACTACCTACGAGCAGTACTTC
CDR3aa: CASKGYSGTTYEQYF

j_gene: TRBJ1-6
v_gene: TRBV7-2
abundance: few
d_gene: .
CDR3nt: TGTGCCAGCAGCTTAAAGATGCCAGGCTTTAATTCACCCCTCCACTTT
CDR3aa: CASSLKMPGFNSPLHF

j_gene: TRBJ1-5
v_gene: TRBV7-8
abundance: few
d_gene: .
CDR3nt: TGTGCCAGCAGCTACGCCCCCCCGGGTCTTAGCAATCAGCCCCAGCATTTT
CDR3aa: CASSYAPPGLSNQPQHF

j_gene: TRBJ2-7
v_gene: TRBV12-3/TRBV12-4
abundance: once
d_gene: .
CDR3nt: TGTGCCAGCAGTTTAGCGGGGGACACCTACGAGCAGTACTTC
CDR3aa: CASSLAGDTYEQYF

j_gene: TRBJ1-1
v_gene: TRBV7-2
abundance: .
d_gene: TRBD1
CDR3nt: TGTGCCAGCAGCCCCAGACAGGGGGGGGAAGGGTTCTTT
CDR3aa: CASSPRQGGEGFF

j_gene: TRBJ2-2
v_gene: TRBV7-8
abundance: .
d_gene: TRBD2
CDR3nt: TGTGCCAGCAGCTTAGGGCGGGAGAGGCGGACCGGGGAGCTGTTTTTT
CDR3aa: CASSLGRERRTGELFF

j_gene: TRBJ2-3
v_gene: TRBV4-2
abundance: .
d_gene: TRBD2
CDR3nt: TGTGCCAGCAGCCCCGGGACTAGCGGGGGCGAAAAGGATACGCAGTATTTT
CDR3aa: CASSPGTSGGEKDTQYF

j_gene: TRBJ2-6
v_gene: TRBV7-9
abundance: .
d_gene: .
CDR3nt: TGTGCCAGCAGCCCCCGGATTACTGGGGCCAACGTCCTGACTTTC
CDR3aa: CASSPRITGANVLTF

j_gene: TRBJ2-5
v_gene: TRBV7-2
abundance: few
d_gene: .
CDR3nt: TGTGCCAGCAGCTTTTTGAGCTGGGGAGAGACCCAGTACTTC
CDR3aa: CASSFLSWGETQYF

j_gene: TRBJ2-7
v_gene: TRBV15
abundance: .
d_gene: .
CDR3nt: TGTGCCACCAGCAGAGATCTAAGGACCTTCTTACGTCGCGAGCAGTACTTC
CDR3aa: CATSRDLRTFLRREQYF

j_gene: TRBJ2-7
v_gene: TRBV6-5
abundance: .
d_gene: .
CDR3nt: TGTGCCAGCAGGCGCCAGGGGCCCTCCGCGGGGTCCTACGAGCAGTACTTC
CDR3aa: CASRRQGPSAGSYEQYF

j_gene: TRBJ1-2
v_gene: TRBV4-2
abundance: few
d_gene: .
CDR3nt: TGTGCCAGCAGCCAGGGCCCGGGTGGCTACACCTTC
CDR3aa: CASSQGPGGYTF

j_gene: TRBJ2-1
v_gene: TRBV11-3
abundance: .
d_gene: .
CDR3nt: TGTGCCAGCAGCCCACGCCGTTTGGGAGCGCCCAACAATGAGCAGTTCTTC
CDR3aa: CASSPRRLGAPNNEQFF

j_gene: TRBJ1-1
v_gene: TRBV5-1
abundance: once
d_gene: .
CDR3nt: TGCGCCAGCAAAGGGCAGGGGCCTGAAGCTTTCTTT
CDR3aa: CASKGQGPEAFF

j_gene: TRBJ2-5
v_gene: TRBV7-2
abundance: .
d_gene: .
CDR3nt: TGTGCCAGCAGCGGAGAGTTACAAGAGACCCAGTACTTC
CDR3aa: CASSGELQETQYF

j_gene: TRBJ2-7
v_gene: TRBV7-2
abundance: few
d_gene: .
CDR3nt: TGTGCCAGCAGCTTAGCCACCATGGGACTCTCCTACGAGCAGTACTTC
CDR3aa: CASSLATMGLSYEQYF

j_gene: TRBJ2-1
v_gene: TRBV9
abundance: .
d_gene: .
CDR3nt: TGTGCCAGCAGCCACTCGGGGGAGGGGGCGGATAATGAGCAGTTCTTC
CDR3aa: CASSHSGEGADNEQFF

j_gene: TRBJ1-1
v_gene: TRBV10-2
abundance: .
d_gene: .
CDR3nt: TGCGCCAGCAGTGAGTCACACCGGGGGCGAGCTTTCTTT
CDR3aa: CASSESHRGRAFF

j_gene: TRBJ2-5
v_gene: TRBV6-6
abundance: .
d_gene: .
CDR3nt: TGTGCCAGCAGTCAATTGGCCGGACAGCAAGAGACCCAGTACTTC
CDR3aa: CASSQLAGQQETQYF

j_gene: TRBJ2-1
v_gene: TRBV7-6
abundance: .
d_gene: TRBD1
CDR3nt: TGTGCCAGCAGCTTAGGGGGACAGGGCTCCTACAATGAGCAGTTCTTC
CDR3aa: CASSLGGQGSYNEQFF

j_gene: TRBJ2-1
v_gene: TRBV6-6
abundance: .
d_gene: TRBD2
CDR3nt: TGTGCCAGCAGTTACTCCGTAGCGGGAGGGTACAATGAGCAGTTCTTC
CDR3aa: CASSYSVAGGYNEQFF

j_gene: TRBJ2-7
v_gene: TRBV28
abundance: .
d_gene: .
CDR3nt: TGTGCCAGCAGCCTTTACGGACCTTACGAGCAGTACTTC
CDR3aa: CASSLYGPYEQYF

j_gene: TRBJ2-7
v_gene: TRBV7-2
abundance: .
d_gene: .
CDR3nt: TGTGCCAGCAGCTGGGACAGCGGGGGTTACGAGCAGTACTTC
CDR3aa: CASSWDSGGYEQYF

j_gene: TRBJ1-4
v_gene: TRBV15
abundance: few
d_gene: .
CDR3nt: TGTGCCACCAGCAGAGATAAGGCAACTAATGAAAAACTGTTTTTT
CDR3aa: CATSRDKATNEKLFF

j_gene: TRBJ1-2
v_gene: TRBV7-2
abundance: few
d_gene: .
CDR3nt: TGTGCCAGCAGCCGAAGAAACACGGAAGTCTATGGCTACACCTTC
CDR3aa: CASSRRNTEVYGYTF

j_gene: TRBJ1-5
v_gene: TRBV10-2
abundance: .
d_gene: .
CDR3nt: TGCGCCAGCAGTGCGGCTGCTCGGCAGCCCCAGCATTTT
CDR3aa: CASSAAARQPQHF